The next 21 T cell receptor beta chains were all read from a single sample in a study of early T cells in non-severe SARS-CoV-2 infection. TCRdb called the 5' RACE reads again in MiXCR, with one record for every CDR3 protein. The sample consists of about 81,000 distinct CDR3 sequences, over 5% of them appearing once. The sequencing input was whole blood. The receptors derive from an adult who was a healthcare worker with PCR-confirmed SARS-CoV-2 infection or an uninfected control (not recorded which).

This clonotype was recorded a few times. The V call is TRBV12-3 or TRBV12-4, the J call TRBJ2-1; D gene uncertain. The length of the CDR3 is 12 residues. Trimming stripped 3 bases from V and 2 bases from J, with 2 bases between. CDR3 amino acids: CASSFPYNEQFF. The CDR3, as DNA: TGTGCCAGCAGTTTCCCCTACAATGAGCAGTTCTTC.

This clonotype was seen a few times. This chain links TRBV6-6 with TRBJ1-2; tentative D call: TRBD1 (6 bases). Germline CDR1 reads MNHNY; CDR2 reads SVGAGI (reference sequence). CDR3 length equals 12 residues. Between the trimmed V and J ends, which lost 10 bases and 9 bases, there was a span of 18 bases. CDR3 coding DNA: TGTGCCACTACCCCGGACAGTACACGCTACACCTTC. This encodes CATTPDSTRYTF.

The chain has TRBV6-5 and TRBJ1-1; TRBD1 aligns across 7 bases. The germline CDR1 and CDR2 sequences are MNHEY and SVGAGI. The CDR3 is made up of 14 amino acids. V trimming: 6 bases; J trimming: 7 bases; junction bases outside the gene matches: 11. The CDR3 nucleotides read TGTGCCAGCAGACGACAGGGAGGGAACGTTGAAGCTTTCTTT. This translates into CASRRQGGNVEAFF.

This clonotype showed up just a few times. V usage is TRBV5-1 and J usage is TRBJ1-1; the D gene is possibly TRBD1 (6 bases). The CDR3 is made up of 15 amino acids. Germline V gene data show CDR1 as SGHRS and CDR2 as YFSETQ. Between the trimmed V and J ends, which lost 2 bases and 3 bases, there was a span of 14 bases. The CDR3 is CASSLGGTGDTEAFF. For the CDR3, the DNA is TGCGCCAGCAGCTTAGGGGGAACGGGCGACACTGAAGCTTTCTTT.

This chain joins TRBV28 and TRBJ2-7; D perhaps matches TRBD2 (5 bases). Looked up from germline, CDR1 is MDHEN and CDR2 is SYDVKM. This CDR3 spans 17 amino acids. V was shortened by 1 base and J by 4 bases, with 20 bases between the two germline ends. For the CDR3, the DNA is TGTGCCAGCAGTTTATATAAAGGGTGGAGGTATTTTTACGAGCAGTACTTC. This sequence encodes CASSLYKGWRYFYEQYF.

The chain has TRBV4-2 and TRBJ1-2; TRBD1 matches at 8 bases. Losses at the gene ends were 3 bases for V and 4 bases for J; bases not matched to a gene: 7. Germline loops: CDR1 LGHNA, CDR2 YNFKEQ. This CDR3 is built from 15 residues. This chain's CDR3 is CASSHLDRVVYGYTF. In nucleotides, the CDR3 is TGTGCCAGCAGCCACCTGGACAGGGTAGTCTATGGCTACACCTTC.

In DNA, the CDR3 is TGTGCCAGCAGTAAAACCGGGACAGGGTCGAGGGAGACCCAGTACTTC. This sequence encodes CASSKTGTGSRETQYF. The V gene is TRBV12-3 or TRBV12-4, the J gene TRBJ2-5, with 9 bases matching TRBD1. The CDR3 is 16 amino acids. J was trimmed by 5 bases and V by 5 bases; bases with no gene match: 12.

This clonotype occurred a few times. This chain uses TRBV3-1 with TRBJ2-1; TRBD2 agrees at 7 bases. The germline V gene encodes CDR1 LGHDT and CDR2 YNNKEL (reference sequence). V gave up 3 bases and J gave up 0 bases; unmatched junction bases: 2. This CDR3 spans 15 amino acids. DNA for the CDR3: TGTGCCAGCAGCCAGGCGGGGGTCTCCTACAATGAGCAGTTCTTC. It specifies CASSQAGVSYNEQFF.

The V and J genes are TRBV12-3 or TRBV12-4 and TRBJ2-5; 10 nucleotides match TRBD2. The CDR3 length is 16 residues. The J segment lost 2 bases and the V segment lost 6 bases, leaving 9 bases of the junction unmatched. CDR3 residues: CASSPPGLATQETQYF. The CDR3 nucleotides are TGTGCCAGCAGCCCCCCGGGACTAGCGACACAAGAGACCCAGTACTTC.

This clonotype was observed many times. The rearrangement uses TRBV14 and TRBJ1-2; D is uncertain. There are 12 residues in the CDR3. The V gene's germline CDR1 is SGHDN and CDR2 FVKESK. Deletions cut 2 bases from V and 5 bases from J, with 6 bases between. CDR3 DNA sequence: TGTGCCAGCAGCCAATCATTATATGGCTACACCTTC. Translated, it gives CASSQSLYGYTF.

In this sample, this clonotype turned up many times. The DNA of the CDR3 is TGTGCCAGCAGTGACCCACAGGGTACGCAGTACTTC. Its protein is CASSDPQGTQYF. V is TRBV2 and J is TRBJ2-7; tentative D call: TRBD1 (6 bases). V lost 3 bases to trimming and J lost 9 bases, with 12 bases between them. The CDR3 contains 12 residues. Germline V gene data show CDR1 as SNHLY and CDR2 as FYNNEI.

This clonotype appeared many times. The rearrangement joins TRBV11-2 to TRBJ2-1; 8 bases are a match to TRBD2. CDR1 and CDR2 from the germline V gene are SGHAT and FQNNGV. Losses at the gene ends were 1 base for V and 6 bases for J; bases not matched to a gene: 5. CDR3 length: 15 amino acids. Here the CDR3 reads CASSLGTSMGNEQFF. The DNA for the CDR3 is TGTGCCAGCAGCTTAGGGACTAGCATGGGCAATGAGCAGTTCTTC.

This clonotype was seen repeatedly, ten times or more. The J gene is TRBJ1-1, the V gene TRBV5-1; 7 bases align to TRBD1. There are 16 residues in the CDR3. Looked up from germline, CDR1 is SGHRS and CDR2 is YFSETQ. Unmatched junction bases numbered 12, after V lost 3 bases and J lost 4 bases. The CDR3 DNA reads TGCGCCAGCAGCTCGGACCCGACAGGGAGGGCCACTGAAGCTTTCTTT. Protein product: CASSSDPTGRATEAFF.

The table lists this clonotype with many counts. The DNA is left out, because the CDR3 cannot be placed on it with certainty; the CDR3 is given as TCRdb lists it. The rearrangement uses TRBV11-2 and TRBJ2-4. 12 amino acids form the CDR3, both terminal residues included. CDR1 SGHAT and CDR2 FQNNGV come from the germline V gene. CDR3 in amino acids: CASSLERVSLYF.

The chain carries TRBV28 and TRBJ1-5; D is undetermined. The germline gives CDR1 MDHEN, CDR2 SYDVKM. The CDR3 runs 12 residues. Deletions cut 5 bases from V and 4 bases from J, with 6 bases between. The CDR3 region is CASSTLNQPQHF. The DNA of the CDR3 is TGTGCCAGCAGTACTTTGAATCAGCCCCAGCATTTT.

The chain employs TRBV29-1 and TRBJ2-7; 11 bases fit TRBD1. The CDR3 length is 13 residues. Germline trimming cut 7 bases from V and 1 base from J; bases unmatched to any gene: 3. Germline V CDR1 and CDR2: SQVTM, ANQGSEA. The CDR3, as DNA: TGCAGCGGAGGGACAGGGGGTTCCTACGAGCAGTACTTC. Its translation: CSGGTGGSYEQYF.

This chain links TRBV30 with TRBJ2-1; D is uncertain. Germline V gene data show CDR1 as GTSNPN and CDR2 as SVGIG (reference sequence). This CDR3 is built from 14 residues. V was cut by 2 bases and J by 8 bases, with 16 bases left in between. In DNA, the CDR3 is TGTGCCTGGAGTAAAGGACGGACGTGGGATGAGCAGTTCTTC. Its translation: CAWSKGRTWDEQFF.

This clonotype was found many times. The rearrangement uses TRBV5-5 and TRBJ1-6; D remains ambiguous. This CDR3 comprises 13 residues. V was clipped by 3 bases and J by 13 bases, with 14 bases between them. Germline CDR1 is SGHKS and CDR2 is YYEKEE (reference sequence). The CDR3 protein is CASSSTPRTPLHF. CDR3 DNA: TGTGCCAGCAGCTCTACCCCACGGACGCCCCTCCACTTT.

Ten or more counts support this clonotype. The J gene is TRBJ2-2, the V gene TRBV5-4, with D possibly being TRBD1 or TRBD2 (5 bases each). Trimming removed 6 bases from V and 6 bases from J, with 6 bases in between. CDR3 length: 11 amino acids. Germline V gene data show CDR1 as SGHNT and CDR2 as YYREEE (reference sequence). The CDR3 nucleotides read TGTGCCAGCATGGGACCCGGGGAGCTGTTTTTT. Protein sequence: CASMGPGELFF.

This clonotype was seen a handful of times. The V and J genes are TRBV5-4 and TRBJ2-1, with a weak D call TRBD2 (7 bases). Germline-derived CDR1 and CDR2 are SGHNT and YYREEE (reference sequence). V lost 0 bases, J lost 7 bases, and 14 bases lay in between. This CDR3 has 15 residues. The CDR3 protein is CASSLEWGGRNEQFF. DNA for the CDR3: TGTGCCAGCAGCTTGGAGTGGGGGGGCCGGAATGAGCAGTTCTTC.

The table lists this clonotype with a few counts. V usage is TRBV6-1 and J usage is TRBJ2-5; no clear D gene. The CDR3 contains 13 residues. CDR1 and CDR2 from the germline V gene are MNHNS and SASEGT. The V end lost 4 bases, the J end lost 5 bases, and 11 bases lay between the germline ends. CDR3 residues: CASSVDGSETQYF. The CDR3 DNA reads as TGTGCCAGCAGTGTAGACGGATCGGAGACCCAGTACTTC.